These 21 T cell receptor beta chains were all obtained from the same sample, sequenced in a study of prognosis after radiotherapy for stage I lung cancer. The TCR beta CDR3 region was amplified from genomic DNA, with two rounds of multiplex PCR being used for the amplification. First-round PCR employed TRBV- and TRBJ-specific primers for each gene. TCRdb re-derived calls from the multiplex PCR reads in MiXCR, one entry per CDR3 protein. This repertoire shows about 28,000 distinct CDR3 sequences, more than 25% found once; its top ten account for around 10%. Sequenced material: PBMCs, taken before or after stereotactic body radiation therapy (not recorded which). The source of these receptors is a donor of 50 years or more with non-small cell lung cancer.

In its sample, this clonotype was seen many times. This chain connects TRBV19 to TRBJ1-1, with no clear D. The CDR3 extends over 12 amino acids. V was cut by 3 bases and J by 2 bases, with 4 bases left in between. Germline V CDR1 and CDR2: LNHDA, SQIVND (reference sequence). CDR3 protein: CASSIRNTEAFF. CDR3 coding DNA: TGTGCCAGTAGTATTCGTAACACTGAAGCTTTCTTT.

The J gene is TRBJ1-4, the V gene TRBV28; D remains ambiguous. With 3 bases removed from V and 8 bases from J, the gap between germline ends came to 13 bases. Germline loops: CDR1 MDHEN, CDR2 SYDVKM. The CDR3 covers 14 residues. The CDR3, as DNA: TGTGCCAGCAGTTTCCCCTCCCGGCCGGAAAAACTGTTTTTT. It codes for CASSFPSRPEKLFF.

This clonotype was seen ten or more times. This rearrangement joins TRBV27 to TRBJ2-7; D perhaps matches TRBD2 (6 bases). The CDR3 is 16 amino acids. Per the germline V gene, CDR1 is MNHEY and CDR2 is SMNVEV (reference sequence). Trimming cost V 5 bases and J 0 bases, with 17 bases left between them. The CDR3 reads CASSRGLTISSYEQYF. The CDR3 bases are TGTGCCAGCAGTAGGGGACTGACTATAAGCTCCTACGAGCAGTACTTC.

The chain is built from TRBV6-2 or TRBV6-3 and TRBJ2-5; D remains ambiguous. Germline V CDR1 and CDR2: MNHEY, SVGEGT. The ends were cut back, 5 bases at V and 5 bases at J, with 12 bases in the middle. The CDR3 contains 13 residues. This chain's CDR3 is CASSPPDGETQYF. The CDR3 nucleotides read TGTGCCAGCAGTCCCCCAGATGGGGAGACCCAGTACTTC.

This clonotype was counted many times. J is TRBJ2-5 and V is TRBV7-9; D is unresolved. Per germline, CDR1 SEHNR and CDR2 FQNEAQ (reference sequence). The CDR3 sequence is 13 residues long. The V end was cut by 3 bases, the J end by 5 bases, with 10 bases between. In DNA form, the CDR3 reads TGTGCCAGCAGCTTCCCCAGGTTGGAGACCCAGTACTTC. Amino acid sequence: CASSFPRLETQYF.

This clonotype has a count of ten or more. The chain couples TRBV27 to TRBJ1-6, with 7 bases that match TRBD1. CDR1 and CDR2 from the germline V gene are MNHEY and SMNVEV (reference sequence). This CDR3 region has 15 residues. J lost 9 bases, V lost 5 bases, and 10 bases had no gene match. The CDR3 loop is CASSPTAGGSSPLHF. The DNA of the CDR3 is TGTGCCAGCAGTCCGACGGCAGGGGGAAGTTCACCCCTCCACTTT.

This chain uses TRBV4-1 with TRBJ1-2; 12 bases fit TRBD1. The V and J ends lost 0 bases and 8 bases, in that order; junction bases with no gene match: 13. Germline V lookup: CDR1 MGHRA, CDR2 YSYEKL. This CDR3 is 18 amino acids long. In DNA, the CDR3 is TGCGCCAGCAGCCAAGATTGGGGGACCGGGACAGGGGGCGGGGGCTACACCTTC. Protein product: CASSQDWGTGTGGGGYTF.

This clonotype was observed many times. The chain combines TRBV28 with TRBJ1-5; the match to TRBD1 covers 10 bases. There are 13 residues in the CDR3. J was trimmed by 6 bases and V by 8 bases; bases with no gene match: 4. CDR1 is MDHEN, CDR2 SYDVKM, per germline. CDR3: CASRDRGSQPQHF. As DNA, the CDR3 is TGTGCCAGCCGGGACAGGGGCTCTCAGCCCCAGCATTTT. The whole variable domain, filled in from reference TRBV28 and TRBJ1-5, reads DVKVTQSSRYLVKRTGEKVFLECVQDMDHENMFWYRQDPGLGLRLIYFSYDVKMKEKGDIPEGYSVSREKKERFSLILESASTNQTSMYLCASRDRGSQPQHFGDGTRLSIL.

This clonotype was seen only a few times. A much more abundant neighbour one base away suggests this may be a read error. V is TRBV6-1 and J is TRBJ2-7; 9 bases fit TRBD1. The V gene's germline CDR1 is MNHNS and CDR2 SASEGT. This CDR3 comprises 12 residues. The V and J ends lost 8 bases and 3 bases, in that order; junction bases with no gene match: 2. This CDR3 reads CASGGQGYEQYF. The CDR3, as DNA: TGTGCCAGCGGGGGACAGGGCTACGAGCAGTACTTC.

The chain carries TRBV5-4 and TRBJ1-4, with 12 nucleotides matching TRBD1. V lost 3 bases, J lost 8 bases, and 8 bases stayed unmatched. Germline loops: CDR1 SGHNT, CDR2 YYREEE (reference sequence). This CDR3 is built from 16 residues. The CDR3 loop is CASSSARDRGREKLFF. The CDR3 nucleotides are TGTGCCAGCAGCTCAGCGCGGGACAGGGGGCGGGAAAAACTGTTTTTT.

This clonotype was observed at least ten times. V usage is TRBV19 and J usage is TRBJ2-5, with 8 nucleotides matching TRBD2. The J segment lost 5 bases and the V segment lost 2 bases, leaving 4 bases of the junction unmatched. The CDR3 has 14 amino acids. Germline V gene sequence: CDR1 LNHDA, CDR2 SQIVND (reference sequence). In DNA, the CDR3 is TGTGCCAGTAGTATAACCTCGGGAGGGGAGACCCAGTACTTC. Translation: CASSITSGGETQYF. Based on the CDR3 plus reference TRBV19 and TRBJ2-5, the full variable domain is DGGITQSPKYLFRKEGQNVTLSCEQNLNHDAMYWYRQDPGQGLRLIYYSQIVNDFQKGDIAEGYSVSREKKESFPLTVTSAQKNPTAFYLCASSITSGGETQYFGPGTRLLVL.

This clonotype was observed a handful of times. A much larger clone differs by one base, so this may be a read error. In this CDR3 the conserved last residue, phenylalanine or tryptophan, is missing, so a read error is likely. The rearrangement uses TRBV19 and TRBJ1-1; D unclear. The CDR3 runs 11 residues. Trimming pared 7 bases from V and 4 bases from J, leaving 7 bases between. Germline V gene sequence: CDR1 LNHDA, CDR2 SQIVND (reference sequence). The CDR3 DNA sequence: TGTGCCAGTAAGAAGACCACTGAAGCTTTCTCT. It encodes CASKKTTEAFS.

In the case of this clonotype: This may stem from a read error, because a much larger clone lies one nucleotide away. The rearrangement joins TRBV3-1 to TRBJ2-5, with 14 bases lining up with TRBD2. The CDR3 covers 16 residues. CDR1 LGHDT and CDR2 YNNKEL come from the germline V gene (reference sequence). With 4 bases clipped from V and 5 bases from J, the junction kept 6 bases outside the gene matches. The CDR3, as DNA: TGTGCCAGCAGCCCAGGGACTAGCGGGGGCTGGGAGACCCAGTACTTC. It encodes CASSPGTSGGWETQYF.

The CDR3 DNA reads as TGTGCCAGCAGCCAAGATTCAGCGGCGGTTAGCACAGATACGCAGTATTTT. Protein product: CASSQDSAAVSTDTQYF. The chain uses TRBV14 and TRBJ2-3; D may be TRBD2 (5 bases). The germline V and J ends were trimmed by 0 bases and 0 bases, with 13 bases remaining between them. Germline lookup yields CDR1 SGHDN and CDR2 FVKESK. CDR3 size: 17 residues. Full variable domain (rest looked up from reference TRBV14 and TRBJ2-3): EAGVTQFPSHSVIEKGQTVTLRCDPISGHDNLYWYRRVMGKEIKFLLHFVKESKQDESGMPNNRFLAERTGGTYSTLKVQPAELEDSGVYFCASSQDSAAVSTDTQYFGPGTRLTVL.

Concerning this clonotype itself: The likely explanation is a read error, given a far larger clone one base away. V and J are TRBV7-9 and TRBJ2-7; 8 nucleotides align to TRBD2. Trimming took 5 bases from V and 2 from J; bases not matched to a gene: 8. The CDR3 covers 15 residues. Germline lookup yields CDR1 SEHNR and CDR2 FQNEAQ (reference sequence). This CDR3 is CASSKTPGLAYEQYF. CDR3 nucleotides: TGTGCCAGCAGCAAAACTCCGGGACTAGCCTACGAGCAGTACTTC.

This clonotype was detected many times. The chain joins TRBV27 to TRBJ1-1; D is possibly TRBD1 (5 bases). The germline CDR1 and CDR2 sequences are MNHEY and SMNVEV (reference sequence). This CDR3 has 12 amino acids. V lost 6 bases, J lost 7 bases, and 12 bases lay in between. In nucleotides, the CDR3 is TGTGCCAGCAGCAAGAGGGGAAATGAAGCTTTCTTT. Translation gives CASSKRGNEAFF.

This clonotype was found many times. The V call is TRBV5-1, the J call TRBJ2-1, with no clear D. V dropped 2 bases and J dropped 4 bases, with 13 bases sitting between them. This CDR3 comprises 15 residues. The germline gives CDR1 SGHRS, CDR2 YFSETQ. The CDR3 region is CASSFPRGPYNEQFF. CDR3 DNA sequence: TGCGCCAGCAGCTTCCCCAGAGGCCCATACAATGAGCAGTTCTTC.

In this sample, this clonotype turned up many times. The rearrangement links TRBV2 to TRBJ2-1; 11 bases fit TRBD2. The V segment lost 6 bases and the J segment 4 bases; nucleotides outside the gene matches: 5. The CDR3 extends over 15 amino acids. CDR1 SNHLY and CDR2 FYNNEI come from the germline V gene. The CDR3 DNA sequence: TGTGCCAGCAGCGCGGGACTAGCGGATTACAATGAGCAGTTCTTC. It encodes CASSAGLADYNEQFF. Full variable domain (missing parts from reference TRBV2 and TRBJ2-1): EPEVTQTPSHQVTQMGQEVILRCVPISNHLYFYWYRQILGQKVEFLVSFYNNEISEKSEIFDDQFSVERPDGSNFTLKIRSTKLEDSAMYFCASSAGLADYNEQFFGPGTRLTVL.

This clonotype was detected ten times or more. The rearrangement uses TRBV12-3 or TRBV12-4 and TRBJ2-7; 8 bases are shared with TRBD2. The CDR3 has 11 amino acids. After removal of 3 bases from V and 10 bases from J, the junction contained 2 bases not matched to a gene. The CDR3 protein is CASSFGGGQYF. The CDR3 coding sequence is TGTGCCAGCAGTTTCGGGGGGGGCCAGTACTTC.

This clonotype has at least ten counts. V and J are TRBV7-6 and TRBJ1-2; 7 bases are a match to TRBD1. Per the germline V gene, CDR1 is SGHVS and CDR2 is FNYEAQ. V lost 8 bases, J lost 3 bases, and 6 bases stayed unmatched. The CDR3 length is 13 residues. The CDR3 nucleotides read TGTGCCAGCGGGCAGGGGGTGGACTATGGCTACACCTTC. Translated, it gives CASGQGVDYGYTF.

In its sample, this clonotype was seen many times. The chain is built from TRBV12-3 or TRBV12-4 and TRBJ2-5; 7 bases are a match to TRBD1. V lost 5 bases and J lost 1; bases outside the gene matches: 1. The CDR3 totals 13 residues. The CDR3, as DNA: TGTGCCAGCAGTCGGGACAGCCAAGAGACCCAGTACTTC. Translated: CASSRDSQETQYF.